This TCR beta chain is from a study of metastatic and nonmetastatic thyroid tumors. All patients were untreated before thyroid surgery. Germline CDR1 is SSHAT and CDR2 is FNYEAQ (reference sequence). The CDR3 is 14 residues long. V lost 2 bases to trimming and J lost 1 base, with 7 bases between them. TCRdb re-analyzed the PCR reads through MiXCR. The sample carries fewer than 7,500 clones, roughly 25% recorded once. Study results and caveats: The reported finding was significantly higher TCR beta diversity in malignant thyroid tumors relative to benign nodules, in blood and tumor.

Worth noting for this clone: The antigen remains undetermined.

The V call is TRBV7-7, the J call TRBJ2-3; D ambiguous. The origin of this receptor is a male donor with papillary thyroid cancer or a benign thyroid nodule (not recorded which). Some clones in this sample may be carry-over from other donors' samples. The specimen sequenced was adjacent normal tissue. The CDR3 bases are TGTGCCAGCAGCTTAAAGGCAGGCACAGATACGCAGTATTTT. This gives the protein CASSLKAGTDTQYF.